The present T cell receptor beta chain was sequenced within a study of blood T cell repertoires in COVID-19. This clone was picked up one time. Original methodology: From reference gene primer amplification, estimates of nucleated cell counts were derived. Libraries were prepared by immunoSEQ multiplex PCR; TCRdb keeps only in-frame clonotypes and omits some of them. That table furnishes V, J and clone size, whereas the DNA furnished D and trimming. The table shows around 260,000 clones, with about 88% occurring only once. The CDR3 is 15 residues long. Germline trimming cut 2 bases from V and 4 bases from J; bases unmatched to any gene: 7. Germline V gene sequence: CDR1 MGHRA, CDR2 YSYEKL.

The sequencing sample was made of peripheral blood. The TCR was taken from a man aged 18 to 35 with active or convalescent COVID-19. This chain connects TRBV4-1 to TRBJ1-2; 7 bases agree with TRBD1. CDR3 DNA sequence: TGCGCCAGCAGCCAATCCCCGACAGGGCTCTATGGCTACACCTTC. It specifies CASSQSPTGLYGYTF.